A single sample gave rise to the 18 T cell receptor beta chains below, sequenced in a study of CD8+ T cells in alopecia areata (dated by TCRdb to 2016 to 2018). Taken with the paper, the label for time point translates to: about 4 weeks on oral tofacitinib. This sample's treatment or condition label indicates: oral pan-JAK inhibitor, 5-10 mg twice daily. The library was built by means of the immunoSEQ multiplex PCR assay. RNA was extracted from all samples and reverse transcribed into cDNA as template for TCR sequencing. Imported from immuneACCESS, the table was reduced by TCRdb to in-frame sequences with V and J called. These copies leave out some clones; in studies compared against another copy, an unresolved V gene accounts for under half, and the cause of the remainder is not known. The sample contains 150,000 or so clones, 45% to 60% of them found a single time. Roughly 15% of the sample comes from the top ten.

Sequencing used CD8+ T cells sorted from blood, obtained at week 4, from a patient treated with tofacitinib. These TCRs come from a human donor with alopecia areata.

As for this clone: Other DNA variants within this sample encode the same CDR3. In nucleotides, the CDR3 is TGCGCCAGCAGCCAGGACAGCACAGATACGCAGTATTTT. Translated: CASSQDSTDTQYF. The chain recombines TRBV4-3 with TRBJ2-3; D not resolved. V lost 3 bases and J lost 0, with 4 bases in between. CDR3 length: 13 residues. The germline V gene has CDR1 LGHNA and CDR2 YSLEER.

The chain employs TRBV5-6 and TRBJ2-7, with 9 bases matching TRBD1. The CDR3 consists of 19 residues. Losses at the gene ends were 4 bases for V and 0 bases for J; bases not matched to a gene: 17. CDR1 and CDR2 from the germline V gene are SGHDT and YYEEEE. CDR3 DNA sequence: TGTGCCAGCAGCACCCTTCCCGGGACAGGGAGTATCCTCTCCTACGAGCAGTACTTC. It encodes CASSTLPGTGSILSYEQYF.

Comments on this clone: Other nucleotide sequences from this sample produce the same CDR3. The rearrangement links TRBV29-1 to TRBJ2-7; D ambiguous. The CDR3 consists of 12 residues. With 3 bases removed from V and 2 bases from J, the gap between germline ends came to 8 bases. Looked up from germline, CDR1 is SQVTM and CDR2 is ANQGSEA. The CDR3 nucleotides are TGCAGCGTTGAGACGGAAACCTACGAGCAGTACTTC. Protein sequence: CSVETETYEQYF.

This chain connects TRBV5-6 to TRBJ1-1; 8 nucleotides line up with TRBD1. The trim removed 4 bases at V and 3 bases at J, leaving 8 bases unmatched. The CDR3 has 15 amino acids. Germline-derived CDR1 and CDR2 are SGHDT and YYEEEE. CDR3 in DNA: TGTGCCAGCAGCCCGGAGACAGGGGTGGACACTGAAGCTTTCTTT. The encoded protein is CASSPETGVDTEAFF.

The chain is built from TRBV6-6 and TRBJ2-7; D gene uncertain. This CDR3 contains 14 residues. Trimming took 5 bases from V and 2 from J, leaving 13 bases between them. Germline V gene sequence: CDR1 MNHNY, CDR2 SVGAGI (reference sequence). The CDR3 DNA reads as TGTGCCAGCAGTCCCCGCCAGGATCCCTACGAGCAGTACTTC. It yields the protein CASSPRQDPYEQYF.

This clone occurred once. The V and J genes are TRBV4-1 and TRBJ2-7; tentatively, D is TRBD1 (6 bases). The ends were cut back, 0 bases at V and 1 base at J, with 13 bases in the middle. The length of the CDR3 is 16 residues. Germline assignment: CDR1 MGHRA and CDR2 YSYEKL. CDR3 DNA sequence: TGCGCCAGCAGCCAAGAAAGGGGCAGGGGTTCCTACGAGCAGTACTTC. Translated: CASSQERGRGSYEQYF.

In the case of this clone: Other DNA sequences in this sample translate to the same CDR3. The gene calls are TRBV30 and TRBJ1-1; D call uncertain. This CDR3 has 11 residues. Germline-derived CDR1 and CDR2 are GTSNPN and SVGIG (reference sequence). The germline V and J ends were trimmed by 2 bases and 4 bases, with 5 bases remaining between them. The DNA of the CDR3 is TGTGCCTGGAGTTTAGGCACTGAAGCTTTCTTT. Translation gives CAWSLGTEAFF.

This sequence joins TRBV25-1 and TRBJ1-1; D gene uncertain. Per the germline V gene, CDR1 is MGHDK and CDR2 is SYGVNS. The V end lost 8 bases, the J end lost 1 base, and 8 bases lay between the germline ends. The CDR3 covers 12 residues. The CDR3 loop is CASLWGNTEAFF. The CDR3 DNA is TGTGCCAGCTTGTGGGGGAACACTGAAGCTTTCTTT.

The chain uses TRBV4-2 and TRBJ2-5, with D possibly being TRBD2 (7 bases). Germline-derived CDR1 and CDR2 are LGHNA and YNFKEQ. Trimming removed 0 bases from V and 7 bases from J, with 15 bases in between. The CDR3 runs to 15 residues. CDR3 residues: CASSQEGGPFGTQYF. DNA of the CDR3: TGTGCCAGCAGCCAAGAGGGGGGGCCCTTTGGGACCCAGTACTTC.

This clone was detected a few times. The V call is TRBV10-3, the J call TRBJ2-1; TRBD1 aligns across 8 bases. Trimming cost V 6 bases and J 6 bases; bases outside gene matches: 4. CDR3 length: 13 amino acids. CDR1 is ENHRY and CDR2 is SYGVKD in the germline V gene. CDR3 sequence: CAISLGTGNEQFF. The CDR3, as DNA: TGTGCCATCAGCCTCGGGACAGGCAATGAGCAGTTCTTC.

J is TRBJ2-3 and V is TRBV7-8; 11 nucleotides line up with TRBD2. CDR3 length: 16 residues. Germline CDR1 reads SGHVS; CDR2 reads FQNEAQ. The ends lost 5 bases at V and 5 bases at J; junction bases unmatched: 9. CDR3 nucleotide sequence: TGTGCCAGCAGCCCCCGACTAGCGGGGTTGATAGATACGCAGTATTTT. As protein: CASSPRLAGLIDTQYF.

The V and J genes are TRBV27 and TRBJ1-1; D ambiguous. This CDR3 has 13 residues. CDR1 is MNHEY and CDR2 is SMNVEV in the germline V gene (reference sequence). Between the trimmed V and J ends, which lost 3 bases and 5 bases, there was a span of 10 bases. The CDR3 nucleotides read TGTGCCAGCAGTTTCGGACGACGAACTGAAGCTTTCTTT. Protein: CASSFGRRTEAFF.

The chain combines TRBV5-6 with TRBJ1-2; D possibly corresponds to TRBD1 (5 bases). The CDR3 sequence is 13 residues long. The V end was cut by 4 bases, the J end by 8 bases, with 15 bases between. Germline assignment: CDR1 SGHDT and CDR2 YYEEEE. CDR3 DNA: TGTGCCAGCAGCCCGGAGGGGTTGGGCGGCTACACCTTC. Amino acids: CASSPEGLGGYTF.

A word on this clone: Within the sample, other DNA sequences also encode this same CDR3. The genes are TRBV5-1 and TRBJ2-7; possible D gene TRBD1, 6 bases. CDR1 and CDR2 (germline): SGHRS, YFSETQ. The CDR3 totals 13 residues. Trimming removed 0 bases at V and 4 bases at J, with 8 bases between. CDR3 region: CASSLETGYEQYF. The CDR3 region has the DNA TGCGCCAGCAGCTTGGAGACAGGATACGAGCAGTACTTC.

The rearrangement links TRBV4-1 to TRBJ1-1; D gene ambiguous. The length of the CDR3 is 15 residues. The ends were cut back, 3 bases at V and 1 base at J, with 12 bases in the middle. CDR1 and CDR2 (germline): MGHRA, YSYEKL. The CDR3 DNA is TGCGCCAGCAGCCATGGTGTGGGAGAGAACACTGAAGCTTTCTTT. Protein: CASSHGVGENTEAFF.

This clone was observed a few times. The chain has TRBV7-9 and TRBJ2-7, with D unresolved. Deletions cut 3 bases from V and 6 bases from J, with 9 bases between. This CDR3 has 12 amino acids. The V gene's germline CDR1 is SEHNR and CDR2 FQNEAQ (reference sequence). The CDR3 sequence is CASSFSSVEQYF. The CDR3, as DNA: TGTGCCAGCAGCTTTAGCTCGGTCGAGCAGTACTTC. Based on the CDR3 plus reference TRBV7-9 and TRBJ2-7, the full variable domain is DTGVSQNPRHKITKRGQNVTFRCDPISEHNRLYWYRQTLGQGPEFLTYFQNEAQLEKSRLLSDRFSAERPKGSFSTLEIQRTEQGDSAMYLCASSFSSVEQYFGPGTRLTVT.

As for this clone: The germline gene is not matched at one end of the junction; a read error may be the cause. The V and J genes are TRBV7-9 and TRBJ2-3; D unresolved. CDR3 length equals 13 residues. The germline V gene encodes CDR1 SEHNR and CDR2 FQNEAQ (reference sequence). CDR3 sequence reads: CASSFSRTDTQYF. As DNA, the CDR3 is TGTGCTAGCAGCTTCTCGCGCACAGATACGCAGTATTTT.

As DNA, the CDR3 is TGTGCCAGCAGCGTAGGCGAGGGTATGAACACTGAAGCTTTCTTT. It is translated as CASSVGEGMNTEAFF. This chain connects TRBV9 to TRBJ1-1; D remains unclear. V was clipped by 0 bases and J by 0 bases, with 9 bases between them. Germline V gene sequence: CDR1 SGDLS, CDR2 YYNGEE. The CDR3 contains 15 residues.